This passage covers 25 T cell receptor beta chains from one sample sequenced in a study of T cells in Graves' hyperthyroidism and ophthalmopathy. Researchers took RNA transcripts and amplified the TCR beta CDR3 regions from them. First-round RT-PCR of the TCR CDR3 relied on the HTBI primer set. TCRdb reprocessed the multiplex PCR reads via MiXCR and lists one record per CDR3 protein. Of about 400,000 distinct CDR3 sequences listed, approximately 14% are singletons. Sequencing input: blood. These receptors all come from a woman younger than 30 with Graves' hyperthyroidism that later progressed to Graves' ophthalmopathy.

The V and J genes are TRBV29-1 and TRBJ1-5; D may be TRBD1 (5 bases). This CDR3 has 14 residues. The ends were cut back, 8 bases at V and 1 base at J, with 15 bases in the middle. Germline CDR1 is SQVTM and CDR2 is ANQGSEA. The CDR3 loop is CSPDQGTSNQPQHF. The DNA of the CDR3 is TGCAGCCCTGACCAGGGCACAAGCAATCAGCCCCAGCATTTT.

In its sample, this clonotype was seen many times. J is TRBJ2-5 and V is TRBV11-2; TRBD1 matches at 7 bases. The V segment lost 6 bases and the J segment 1 base; nucleotides outside the gene matches: 8. The length of the CDR3 is 15 residues. Germline CDR1 reads SGHAT; CDR2 reads FQNNGV. In nucleotides, the CDR3 is TGTGCCAGCAGATCAAGTTACAGGGGCCAAGAGACCCAGTACTTC. The encoded protein is CASRSSYRGQETQYF.

The chain links TRBV6-2 or TRBV6-3 to TRBJ2-4; D tentatively fits TRBD1 or TRBD2 (6 bases each). This CDR3 has 15 amino acids. CDR1 is MNHEY and CDR2 is SVGEGT in the germline V gene. V was pared by 2 bases and J by 3 bases, with 11 bases between. DNA for the CDR3: TGTGCCAGCAGTTACGGGGGGCAGGGCAAAAACATTCAGTACTTC. This gives the protein CASSYGGQGKNIQYF.

This clonotype turned up a few times. Possible read error: a much larger clone is one base away. This rearrangement joins TRBV7-6 to TRBJ2-5; D ambiguous. This CDR3 region has 12 residues. In germline, CDR1 is SGHVS, CDR2 FNYEAQ. The chain's CDR3 is CASSLYQETQCF. The CDR3 coding sequence is TGTGCCAGCAGCTTATACCAAGAGACCCAGTGCTTC.

This clonotype was seen repeatedly, ten times or more. The chain has TRBV20-1 and TRBJ1-2; D is uncertain. This CDR3 region has 11 residues. Between the trimmed V and J ends, which lost 4 bases and 7 bases, there was a span of 10 bases. Looked up from germline, CDR1 is DFQATT and CDR2 is SNEGSKA (reference sequence). The CDR3 sequence: CSATLAPGYTF. Here the CDR3 DNA reads TGCAGTGCTACTCTAGCCCCTGGCTACACCTTC.

This clonotype showed up just a few times. The rearrangement links TRBV10-2 to TRBJ1-5; D is undetermined. With 3 bases removed from V and 6 bases from J, the gap between germline ends came to 9 bases. The CDR3 contains 13 residues. Germline V CDR1 and CDR2: WSHSY, SAAADI. The CDR3 here is CASSEVGIQPQHF. The CDR3 DNA follows: TGCGCCAGCAGTGAAGTGGGGATTCAGCCCCAGCATTTT.

The table lists this clonotype with many counts. V usage is TRBV6-1 and J usage is TRBJ1-3; D remains ambiguous. Trimming left V 6 bases short and J 5 bases short, with 8 bases between. CDR1 MNHNS and CDR2 SASEGT come from the germline V gene. This CDR3 region has 12 residues. The CDR3 nucleotides are TGTGCCAGCAGCTCCAGCCGAAACACCATATATTTT. Amino acids: CASSSSRNTIYF.

The rearrangement links TRBV25-1 to TRBJ2-3; D is uncertain. Germline CDR1 reads MGHDK; CDR2 reads SYGVNS. V lost 3 bases, J lost 7 bases, and 17 bases lay in between. CDR3 length equals 15 residues. The CDR3 coding sequence is TGTGCCAGCAGTGACGCCAGAGAGTTATCGAATACGCAGTATTTT. This gives the protein CASSDARELSNTQYF.

This clonotype was detected ten times or more. This CDR3 is CASSEDSSNQPQHF. CDR3 coding DNA: TGTGCCAGCAGTGAGGACAGTAGCAATCAGCCCCAGCATTTT. J is TRBJ1-5 and V is TRBV6-1; TRBD1 might be the D (6 bases). Germline-derived CDR1 and CDR2 are MNHNS and SASEGT. V shed 3 bases and J shed 0 bases, with 6 bases lying between them. This CDR3 is 14 amino acids long.

The chain carries TRBV24-1 and TRBJ2-2, with TRBD2 identical over 10 bases. The CDR3 length is 15 residues. The ends lost 4 bases at V and 5 bases at J; junction bases unmatched: 3. Looked up from germline, CDR1 is KGHDR and CDR2 is SFDVKD. This chain's CDR3 is CATSELAGGTGELFF. CDR3 in DNA: TGTGCCACCAGTGAATTAGCGGGAGGAACCGGGGAGCTGTTTTTT.

This clonotype was observed many times. The chain has TRBV28 and TRBJ2-5; 11 positions agree with TRBD2. V was pared by 1 base and J by 1 base, with 5 bases of the junction left unmatched. Germline V gives CDR1 MDHEN, CDR2 SYDVKM. This CDR3 is built from 17 residues. As DNA, the CDR3 is TGTGCCAGCAGTTTATACCTAGCGGGAGGTCCCCAAGAGACCCAGTACTTC. The encoded protein is CASSLYLAGGPQETQYF.

The V call is TRBV7-9, the J call TRBJ2-1; 12 bases are shared with TRBD2. The CDR3 loop spans 13 amino acids. Germline loops: CDR1 SEHNR, CDR2 FQNEAQ (reference sequence). Trimming cost V 6 bases and J 12 bases; bases outside gene matches: 6. The CDR3 DNA is TGTGCCAGCAGTGGACTAGCGGGACGCAGGCAGTTCTTC. It yields the protein CASSGLAGRRQFF. The whole variable domain, remainder taken from reference TRBV7-9 and TRBJ2-1, is DTGVSQNPRHKITKRGQNVTFRCDPISEHNRLYWYRQTLGQGPEFLTYFQNEAQLEKSRLLSDRFSAERPKGSFSTLEIQRTEQGDSAMYLCASSGLAGRRQFFGPGTRLTVL.

This clonotype was detected a few times. This may arise from a read error, as a much more abundant clone is one base away. The gene calls are TRBV2 and TRBJ2-1; 11 bases agree with TRBD2. Germline V gives CDR1 SNHLY, CDR2 FYNNEI. The CDR3 length is 17 residues. The CDR3 DNA sequence: TGTGCCGGCAGTGAGTTCAGACTAGCGGGAATCAACAATGAGCAGTTCTTC. This translates into CAGSEFRLAGINNEQFF.

This clonotype was recorded many times. Written as DNA, the CDR3 is TGTGCCAGCAGCTTAGTTCTTGGCCACGAGCAGTACTTC. Its translation is CASSLVLGHEQYF. V is TRBV7-9 and J is TRBJ2-7; D is uncertain. Germline V lookup: CDR1 SEHNR, CDR2 FQNEAQ (reference sequence). V lost 1 base to trimming and J lost 5 bases, with 9 bases between them. The CDR3 totals 13 residues.

This chain links TRBV7-9 with TRBJ2-1, with TRBD1 identical over 7 bases. The length of the CDR3 is 15 residues. J was trimmed by 7 bases and V by 5 bases; bases with no gene match: 11. Per the germline V gene, CDR1 is SEHNR and CDR2 is FQNEAQ (reference sequence). This CDR3 reads CASSPVQGVVNEQFF. In DNA, the CDR3 is TGTGCCAGCAGCCCTGTGCAGGGGGTTGTTAATGAGCAGTTCTTC.

At least ten counts were recorded for this clonotype. The rearrangement links TRBV7-8 to TRBJ2-1; the match to TRBD2 covers 10 bases. The CDR3 contains 16 residues. The ends lost 5 bases at V and 4 bases at J; junction bases unmatched: 8. Germline V gives CDR1 SGHVS, CDR2 FQNEAQ. The CDR3 region has the DNA TGTGCCAGCAGCCCCGGAGCGGGAGGGCCTTACAATGAGCAGTTCTTC. This codes for CASSPGAGGPYNEQFF.

This clonotype occurred a few times. The rearrangement links TRBV3-1 to TRBJ2-2, with 7 bases identical to TRBD2. The J segment lost 0 bases and the V segment lost 1 base, leaving 2 bases of the junction unmatched. The CDR3 contains 16 residues. Germline V CDR1 and CDR2: LGHDT, YNNKEL (reference sequence). CDR3: CASSQVGGPNTGELFF. DNA of the CDR3: TGTGCCAGCAGCCAAGTGGGAGGGCCGAACACCGGGGAGCTGTTTTTT. Variable domain in full (rest from reference TRBV3-1 and TRBJ2-2): DTAVSQTPKYLVTQMGNDKSIKCEQNLGHDTMYWYKQDSKKFLKIMFSYNNKELIINETVPNRFSPKSPDKAHLNLHINSLELGDSAVYFCASSQVGGPNTGELFFGEGSRLTVL.

This clonotype was seen repeatedly, ten times or more. The chain carries TRBV11-2 and TRBJ2-5, with 14 bases aligning to TRBD2. Germline loops: CDR1 SGHAT, CDR2 FQNNGV. This CDR3 is built from 15 residues. V was pared by 6 bases and J by 5 bases, with 5 bases of the junction left unmatched. The CDR3 sequence: CASSSRLAGGETQYF. The CDR3 bases are TGTGCCAGCAGTTCCCGACTAGCGGGAGGGGAGACCCAGTACTTC.

The chain joins TRBV20-1 to TRBJ2-1; 7 bases are a match to TRBD2. The CDR3 consists of 16 residues. CDR1 and CDR2 from the germline V gene are DFQATT and SNEGSKA (reference sequence). V was pared by 1 base and J by 1 base, with 7 bases of the junction left unmatched. The CDR3 coding sequence is TGCAGTGCTAGAGTGGGTGCGGGAGCTTCCTACAATGAGCAGTTCTTC. It codes for CSARVGAGASYNEQFF.

This clonotype was seen repeatedly, ten times or more. This sequence joins TRBV4-3 and TRBJ2-7, with 14 bases lining up with TRBD2. The CDR3 has 15 amino acids. The junction had 3 bases not matched to a gene; V was cut back by 3 bases and J by 5 bases. Looked up from germline, CDR1 is LGHNA and CDR2 is YSLEER. The CDR3 DNA is TGCGCCAGCAGCCACGGACTAGCGGGAGGAGACGAGCAGTACTTC. Translating gives CASSHGLAGGDEQYF.

The CDR3 DNA reads TGTGCCAGCAGCCCCACGCGTAGGGCCAACGTCCTGACTTTC. Protein sequence: CASSPTRRANVLTF. This chain links TRBV14 with TRBJ2-6; no firm D call. Looked up from germline, CDR1 is SGHDN and CDR2 is FVKESK. This CDR3 is built from 14 residues. The V end lost 4 bases, the J end lost 5 bases, and 9 bases lay between the germline ends.

This clonotype was seen many times. V usage is TRBV2 and J usage is TRBJ2-5; D is perhaps TRBD1 or TRBD2 (5 bases each). The CDR3 is made up of 15 amino acids. Trimming cost V 6 bases and J 4 bases, with 18 bases left between them. Germline lookup yields CDR1 SNHLY and CDR2 FYNNEI. The CDR3 protein is CASSGRDANVETQYF. The CDR3 nucleotides read TGTGCCAGCAGCGGCCGGGACGCCAACGTAGAGACCCAGTACTTC.

This clonotype was found many times. The chain joins TRBV2 to TRBJ2-1, with D maybe TRBD1 (7 bases). The CDR3 loop spans 16 amino acids. The germline V and J ends were trimmed by 5 bases and 3 bases, with 17 bases remaining between them. The germline V gene encodes CDR1 SNHLY and CDR2 FYNNEI. CDR3 amino acids: CASSYRGLTSYNEQFF. DNA of the CDR3: TGTGCCAGCAGTTACAGGGGATTGACTAGCTACAATGAGCAGTTCTTC.

Ten or more counts support this clonotype. The V call is TRBV20-1, the J call TRBJ2-2; a weak D match, TRBD1 (8 bases). CDR1 is DFQATT, CDR2 SNEGSKA, per germline (reference sequence). Trimming left V 5 bases short and J 3 bases short, with 25 bases between. The length of the CDR3 is 18 residues. The CDR3 reads CSAPVGGETGVYTGELFF. CDR3 nucleotides: TGCAGTGCTCCCGTAGGGGGGGAGACAGGGGTCTACACCGGGGAGCTGTTTTTT.

Only a few counts were recorded for this clonotype. The chain recombines TRBV10-3 with TRBJ2-3; TRBD1 agrees at 9 bases. Germline V gene lookup returns CDR1 ENHRY and CDR2 SYGVKD. Germline trimming cut 6 bases from V and 4 bases from J; bases unmatched to any gene: 20. CDR3 length equals 19 residues. The CDR3 protein is CAISRNGDRVEASADTQYF. CDR3 DNA sequence: TGTGCCATCAGCCGGAACGGGGACAGGGTTGAGGCTAGCGCAGATACGCAGTATTTT.